This entry lists 23 T cell receptor beta chains sequenced from one sample in a study of cytomegalovirus exposure and HLA in healthy donors. TCRdb's table, derived via immunoSEQ multiplex PCR, lists solely in-frame clones and lacks some. This sample has approximately 160,000 clones, with about four fifths found just once. The sample was PBMCs. The receptors come from a man younger than 45 in good health and CMV-seropositive.

V and J are TRBV2 and TRBJ2-5; D ambiguous. CDR1 SNHLY and CDR2 FYNNEI come from the germline V gene. V gave up 6 bases and J gave up 1 base, with 12 bases separating them. CDR3 length equals 14 residues. The CDR3 coding sequence is TGTGCCAGCAGCTACAGAAGTGTCCAAGAGACCCAGTACTTC. Translated, it gives CASSYRSVQETQYF.

J is TRBJ1-4 and V is TRBV30; D is possibly TRBD1 (5 bases). Looked up from germline, CDR1 is GTSNPN and CDR2 is SVGIG (reference sequence). The CDR3 contains 13 residues. With 8 bases removed from V and 8 bases from J, the gap between germline ends came to 18 bases. This chain's CDR3 is CAGTRGGLEKLFF. CDR3 sequence (DNA): TGTGCCGGGACCCGCGGAGGGTTGGAAAAACTGTTTTTT.

The chain employs TRBV5-1 and TRBJ2-3, with D tentatively TRBD2 (7 bases). V lost 6 bases, J lost 0 bases, and 20 bases lay in between. The CDR3 extends over 17 amino acids. Germline assignment: CDR1 SGHRS and CDR2 YFSETQ. CDR3 sequence: CASTRGGAGISTDTQYF. The CDR3 DNA follows: TGCGCCAGCACGAGAGGGGGGGCCGGGATTAGCACAGATACGCAGTATTTT.

The V call is TRBV2, the J call TRBJ1-4, with no clear D. The V end lost 8 bases, the J end lost 8 bases, and 12 bases lay between the germline ends. This CDR3 is built from 12 residues. Germline CDR1 SNHLY, CDR2 FYNNEI. CDR3 amino acids: CASGRVGEKLFF. The CDR3, as DNA: TGTGCCAGCGGTCGGGTCGGAGAAAAACTGTTTTTT. Variable domain in full (rest from reference TRBV2 and TRBJ1-4): EPEVTQTPSHQVTQMGQEVILRCVPISNHLYFYWYRQILGQKVEFLVSFYNNEISEKSEIFDDQFSVERPDGSNFTLKIRSTKLEDSAMYFCASGRVGEKLFFGSGTQLSVL.

V is TRBV7-9 and J is TRBJ1-5, with unresolved D. Trimming pared 1 base from V and 1 base from J, leaving 11 bases between. CDR1 is SEHNR and CDR2 is FQNEAQ in the germline V gene (reference sequence). The CDR3 loop spans 16 amino acids. This CDR3 is CASSLVSGSSNQPQHF. For the CDR3, the DNA is TGTGCCAGCAGCTTAGTTTCAGGTTCGAGCAATCAGCCCCAGCATTTT.

This chain connects TRBV4-1 to TRBJ1-2; TRBD1 is a possible D gene (5 bases). Germline values: CDR1 MGHRA, CDR2 YSYEKL. V shed 2 bases and J shed 12 bases, with 22 bases lying between them. The CDR3 spans 15 residues. CDR3: CASSQHGGDYQGHTF. The CDR3, as DNA: TGCGCCAGCAGCCAACATGGCGGGGACTATCAGGGCCACACCTTC.

V is TRBV6-1 and J is TRBJ1-2; weak D call: TRBD1 (5 bases). The CDR3 has 13 amino acids. Trimming left V 6 bases short and J 3 bases short, with 11 bases between. The germline gives CDR1 MNHNS, CDR2 SASEGT. In DNA form, the CDR3 reads TGTGCCAGCAGATACGACAGAGACTATGGCTACACCTTC. Its translation is CASRYDRDYGYTF.

The rearrangement links TRBV28 to TRBJ2-1; 7 bases are shared with TRBD1. V trimming: 5 bases; J trimming: 3 bases; junction bases outside the gene matches: 7. The CDR3 has 15 amino acids. From germline, CDR1 is MDHEN and CDR2 SYDVKM. The CDR3: CASSHRQGNYNEQFF. Written as DNA, the CDR3 is TGTGCCAGCAGTCATAGACAGGGTAACTACAATGAGCAGTTCTTC.

This clone was detected once. This chain connects TRBV14 to TRBJ2-7; perhaps TRBD1 as D (6 bases). The CDR3 contains 11 residues. From germline, CDR1 is SGHDN and CDR2 FVKESK. V was clipped by 8 bases and J by 3 bases, with 8 bases between them. This chain's CDR3 is CASRGGYEQYF. In DNA form, the CDR3 reads TGTGCCAGCCGAGGGGGCTACGAGCAGTACTTC.

The J gene is TRBJ2-7, the V gene TRBV14, with D maybe TRBD1 (6 bases). The germline V and J ends were trimmed by 6 bases and 2 bases, with 8 bases remaining between them. Germline loops: CDR1 SGHDN, CDR2 FVKESK. This CDR3 has 12 residues. The CDR3 nucleotides are TGTGCCAGCAGACAGGGTACCTACGAGCAGTACTTC. It translates to CASRQGTYEQYF. The full variable domain, completed using reference TRBV14 and TRBJ2-7, is EAGVTQFPSHSVIEKGQTVTLRCDPISGHDNLYWYRRVMGKEIKFLLHFVKESKQDESGMPNNRFLAERTGGTYSTLKVQPAELEDSGVYFCASRQGTYEQYFGPGTRLTVT.

This chain connects TRBV19 to TRBJ1-5; D is uncertain. The germline V gene encodes CDR1 LNHDA and CDR2 SQIVND (reference sequence). V lost 5 bases and J 4 bases, leaving 9 bases between the germline ends. The CDR3 extends over 13 amino acids. The CDR3 nucleotides read TGTGCCAGTAGTGTGGCGGCAAATCAGCCCCAGCATTTT. Protein sequence: CASSVAANQPQHF.

The chain employs TRBV7-9 and TRBJ1-5; TRBD1 is a possible D gene (6 bases). CDR1 SEHNR and CDR2 FQNEAQ come from the germline V gene (reference sequence). Trimming stripped 5 bases from V and 3 bases from J, with 17 bases between. The CDR3 spans 16 residues. The CDR3 nucleotides are TGTGCCAGCAGCACCAGGGGTTCATGGGACAATCAGCCCCAGCATTTT. Translation: CASSTRGSWDNQPQHF.

The chain has TRBV5-6 and TRBJ2-7; maybe TRBD1 (6 bases). Germline assignment: CDR1 SGHDT and CDR2 YYEEEE. Trimming removed 4 bases at V and 2 bases at J, with 13 bases between. This CDR3 has 14 amino acids. CDR3 DNA sequence: TGTGCCAGCAGCATAAAGACAGGTACCTACGAGCAGTACTTC. The encoded protein is CASSIKTGTYEQYF. The full variable domain, completed using reference TRBV5-6 and TRBJ2-7, is DAGVTQSPTHLIKTRGQQVTLRCSPKSGHDTVSWYQQALGQGPQFIFQYYEEEERQRGNFPDRFSGHQFPNYSSELNVNALLLGDSALYLCASSIKTGTYEQYFGPGTRLTVT.

The chain employs TRBV6-1 and TRBJ2-7, with 13 bases lining up with TRBD2. Trimming cost V 2 bases and J 7 bases; bases outside gene matches: 8. Germline CDR1 and CDR2: MNHNS and SASEGT. The CDR3 has 16 amino acids. CDR3 in DNA: TGTGCCAGCAGTGAAAGGGAACTAGCGGGAGGGGGGGAGCAGTACTTC. This codes for CASSERELAGGGEQYF.

This CDR3 is CASSVEGREGNEQFF. CDR3 DNA: TGTGCCAGCAGCGTAGAAGGGCGGGAAGGGAATGAGCAGTTCTTC. This chain joins TRBV9 and TRBJ2-1; TRBD2 is a possible D gene (6 bases). With 0 bases removed from V and 7 bases from J, the gap between germline ends came to 14 bases. CDR3 size: 15 residues. Germline loops: CDR1 SGDLS, CDR2 YYNGEE.

The chain uses TRBV5-1 and TRBJ2-1, with TRBD1 matching over 8 bases. Trimming cost V 8 bases and J 8 bases; bases outside gene matches: 12. The CDR3 runs 14 residues. In germline, CDR1 is SGHRS, CDR2 YFSETQ. The CDR3 loop reads CASSAQGAPDEQFF. As DNA, the CDR3 is TGCGCCAGTTCTGCGCAGGGGGCGCCCGATGAGCAGTTCTTC.

The chain links TRBV5-4 to TRBJ2-5; 7 bases line up with TRBD1. Germline lookup yields CDR1 SGHNT and CDR2 YYREEE (reference sequence). V dropped 5 bases and J dropped 4; count of bases not matched to a gene: 5. The CDR3 totals 13 residues. The CDR3 sequence: CASRDRTRETQYF. The CDR3 region has the DNA TGTGCCAGCAGGGACAGGACCCGAGAGACCCAGTACTTC.

This clone was found a few times. CDR3: CASSQGRRTSGAYEQYF. CDR3 nucleotide sequence: TGCGCCAGCAGCCAAGGACGACGGACTAGCGGGGCCTACGAGCAGTACTTC. The chain uses TRBV4-1 and TRBJ2-7; the match to TRBD2 covers 12 bases. This CDR3 has 17 residues. Germline CDR1 reads MGHRA; CDR2 reads YSYEKL. With 1 base clipped from V and 2 bases from J, the junction kept 6 bases outside the gene matches.

The chain employs TRBV27 and TRBJ2-2, with 7 bases lining up with TRBD2. In germline, CDR1 is MNHEY, CDR2 SMNVEV (reference sequence). V lost 4 bases, J lost 7 bases, and 6 bases stayed unmatched. The CDR3 is 14 residues long. DNA of the CDR3: TGTGCCAGCAGTTGGGGGGGTGAGGGCGGGGAGCTGTTTTTT. This sequence encodes CASSWGGEGGELFF.

This chain uses TRBV5-3 with TRBJ1-1, with no clear D. TRBV5-3 is noted as an ORF with a role that remains uncertain. The CDR3 spans 12 residues. Trimming left V 4 bases short and J 5 bases short, with 9 bases between. The CDR3 loop is CARSNGWTEAFF. As DNA, the CDR3 is TGTGCCAGAAGCAACGGTTGGACTGAAGCTTTCTTT.

V is TRBV28 and J is TRBJ2-7; 7 bases are shared with TRBD2. Germline CDR1 MDHEN, CDR2 SYDVKM. This CDR3 is built from 15 residues. Unmatched junction bases numbered 12, after V lost 5 bases and J lost 5 bases. CDR3 coding DNA: TGTGCCAGCAGTCCCTCTCTCGGGAGGAAAAACGAGCAGTACTTC. Translating gives CASSPSLGRKNEQYF.

The gene calls are TRBV5-6 and TRBJ1-6; maybe TRBD1 (6 bases). Germline V gene data show CDR1 as SGHDT and CDR2 as YYEEEE. There are 12 residues in the CDR3. The V gene lost 7 bases and the J gene lost 11 bases, with 13 bases spanning the gap. The CDR3 DNA sequence: TGTGCCAGCCGCCTAGGGGGAGCACCCCTCCACTTT. Amino acids: CASRLGGAPLHF.

The chain couples TRBV5-1 to TRBJ2-7; 13 bases are shared with TRBD2. Germline assignment: CDR1 SGHRS and CDR2 YFSETQ. The CDR3 contains 14 residues. Germline trimming cut 4 bases from V and 7 bases from J; bases unmatched to any gene: 5. CDR3 region: CASSQLAGGGEQYF. CDR3 in DNA: TGCGCCAGCAGCCAACTAGCGGGAGGGGGAGAGCAGTACTTC.